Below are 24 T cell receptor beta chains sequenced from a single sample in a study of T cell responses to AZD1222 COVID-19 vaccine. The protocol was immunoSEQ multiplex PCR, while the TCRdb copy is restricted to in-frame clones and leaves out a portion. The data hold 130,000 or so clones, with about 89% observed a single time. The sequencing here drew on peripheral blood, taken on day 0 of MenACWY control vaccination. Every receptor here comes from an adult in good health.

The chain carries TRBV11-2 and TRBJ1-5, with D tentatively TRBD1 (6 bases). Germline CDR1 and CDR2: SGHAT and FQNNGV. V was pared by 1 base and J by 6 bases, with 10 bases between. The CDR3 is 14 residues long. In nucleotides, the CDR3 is TGTGCCAGCAGCTTAGTTGCACAGGGTCAGCCCCAGCATTTT. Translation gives CASSLVAQGQPQHF.

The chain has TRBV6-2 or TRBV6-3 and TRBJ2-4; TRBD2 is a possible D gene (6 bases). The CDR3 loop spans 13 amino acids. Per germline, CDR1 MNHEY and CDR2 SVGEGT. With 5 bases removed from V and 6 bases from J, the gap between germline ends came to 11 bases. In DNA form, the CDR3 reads TGTGCCAGCAGTCACCGGGACTCAAACATTCAGTACTTC. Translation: CASSHRDSNIQYF.

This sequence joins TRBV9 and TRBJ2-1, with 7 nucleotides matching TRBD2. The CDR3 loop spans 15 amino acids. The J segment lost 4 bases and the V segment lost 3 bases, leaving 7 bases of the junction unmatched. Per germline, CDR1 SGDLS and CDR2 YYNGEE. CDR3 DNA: TGTGCCAGCAGCGAAGGACTAGGCGAATACAATGAGCAGTTCTTC. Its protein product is CASSEGLGEYNEQFF.

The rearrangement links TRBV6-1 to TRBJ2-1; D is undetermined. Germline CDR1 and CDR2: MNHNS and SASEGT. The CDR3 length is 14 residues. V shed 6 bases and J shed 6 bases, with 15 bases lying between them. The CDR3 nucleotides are TGTGCCAGCAGGGGGTCAGCCGTGTCCAATGAGCAGTTCTTC. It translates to CASRGSAVSNEQFF.

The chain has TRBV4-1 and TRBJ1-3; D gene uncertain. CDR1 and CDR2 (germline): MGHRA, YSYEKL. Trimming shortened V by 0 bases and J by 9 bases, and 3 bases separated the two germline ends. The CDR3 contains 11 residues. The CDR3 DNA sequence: TGCGCCAGCAGCCAAGAGAGCACCATATATTTT. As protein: CASSQESTIYF.

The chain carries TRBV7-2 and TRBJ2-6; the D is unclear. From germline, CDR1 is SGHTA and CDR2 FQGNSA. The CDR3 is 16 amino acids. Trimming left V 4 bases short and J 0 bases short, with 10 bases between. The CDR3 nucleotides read TGTGCCAGCAGCTCGGACGGAAACTCTGGGGCCAACGTCCTGACTTTC. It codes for CASSSDGNSGANVLTF.

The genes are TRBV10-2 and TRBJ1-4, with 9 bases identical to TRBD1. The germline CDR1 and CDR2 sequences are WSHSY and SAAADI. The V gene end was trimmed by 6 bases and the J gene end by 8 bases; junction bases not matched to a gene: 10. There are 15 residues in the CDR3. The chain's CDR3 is CASSGTGQREEKLFF. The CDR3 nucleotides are TGCGCCAGCAGCGGGACAGGGCAGCGGGAGGAAAAACTGTTTTTT.

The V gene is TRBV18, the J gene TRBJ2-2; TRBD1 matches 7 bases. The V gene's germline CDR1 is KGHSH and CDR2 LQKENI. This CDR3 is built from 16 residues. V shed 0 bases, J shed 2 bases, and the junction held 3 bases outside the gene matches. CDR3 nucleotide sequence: TGTGCCAGCTCACCACCCAACAGGGGTAACACCGGGGAGCTGTTTTTT. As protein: CASSPPNRGNTGELFF.

CDR3 bases: TGTGCCAGCAGCACAGACAGGAACTCCTACAATGAGCAGTTCTTC. Amino acid sequence: CASSTDRNSYNEQFF. The chain carries TRBV5-4 and TRBJ2-1; a weak D match, TRBD1 (6 bases). Trimming stripped 4 bases from V and 0 bases from J, with 11 bases between. Germline CDR1 and CDR2: SGHNT and YYREEE (reference sequence). The CDR3 contains 15 residues.

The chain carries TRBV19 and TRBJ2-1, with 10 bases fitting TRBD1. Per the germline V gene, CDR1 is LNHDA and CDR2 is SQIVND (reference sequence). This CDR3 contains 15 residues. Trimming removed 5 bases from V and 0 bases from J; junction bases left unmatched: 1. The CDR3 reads CASSRTGGSYNEQFF. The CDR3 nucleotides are TGTGCCAGTAGTCGGACAGGGGGCTCCTACAATGAGCAGTTCTTC.

The CDR3 protein is CASSYSWTGNQPQHF. For the CDR3, the DNA is TGTGCCAGCAGTTACTCCTGGACGGGCAATCAGCCCCAGCATTTT. The gene calls are TRBV6-5 and TRBJ1-5; D call uncertain. CDR3 length: 15 residues. With 0 bases removed from V and 2 bases from J, the gap between germline ends came to 8 bases. CDR1 MNHEY and CDR2 SVGAGI come from the germline V gene.

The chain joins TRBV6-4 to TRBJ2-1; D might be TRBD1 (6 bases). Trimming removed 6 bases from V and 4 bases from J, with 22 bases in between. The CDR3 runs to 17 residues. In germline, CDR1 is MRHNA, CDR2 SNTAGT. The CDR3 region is CASRALRGSGPYNEQFF. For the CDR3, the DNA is TGTGCCAGCAGGGCTCTGAGGGGGAGCGGACCTTACAATGAGCAGTTCTTC.

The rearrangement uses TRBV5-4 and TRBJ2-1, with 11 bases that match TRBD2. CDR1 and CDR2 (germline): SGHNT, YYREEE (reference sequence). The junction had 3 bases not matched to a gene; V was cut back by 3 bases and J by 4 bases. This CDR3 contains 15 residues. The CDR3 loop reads CASSYGLAGYNEQFF. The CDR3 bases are TGTGCCAGCAGCTACGGACTAGCGGGTTACAATGAGCAGTTCTTC. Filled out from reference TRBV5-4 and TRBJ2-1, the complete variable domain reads ETGVTQSPTHLIKTRGQQVTLRCSSQSGHNTVSWYQQALGQGPQFIFQYYREEENGRGNFPPRFSGLQFPNYSSELNVNALELDDSALYLCASSYGLAGYNEQFFGPGTRLTVL.

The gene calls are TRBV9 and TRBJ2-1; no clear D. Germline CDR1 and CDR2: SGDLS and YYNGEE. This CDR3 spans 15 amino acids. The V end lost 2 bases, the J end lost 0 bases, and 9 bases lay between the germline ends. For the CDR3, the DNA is TGTGCCAGCAGCGTTGAAGGTATCTCCTACAATGAGCAGTTCTTC. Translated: CASSVEGISYNEQFF.

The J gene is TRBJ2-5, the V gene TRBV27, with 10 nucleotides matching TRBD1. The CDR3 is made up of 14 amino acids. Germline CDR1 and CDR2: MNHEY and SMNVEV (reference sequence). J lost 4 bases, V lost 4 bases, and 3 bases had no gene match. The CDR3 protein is CASSWTGGTETQYF. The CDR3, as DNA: TGTGCCAGCAGTTGGACAGGGGGTACAGAGACCCAGTACTTC.

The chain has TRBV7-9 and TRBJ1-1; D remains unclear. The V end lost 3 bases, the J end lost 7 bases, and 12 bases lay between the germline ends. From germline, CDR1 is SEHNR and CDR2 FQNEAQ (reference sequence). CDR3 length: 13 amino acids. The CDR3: CASSFNIENEAFF. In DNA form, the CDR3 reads TGTGCCAGCAGCTTTAATATTGAGAATGAAGCTTTCTTT.

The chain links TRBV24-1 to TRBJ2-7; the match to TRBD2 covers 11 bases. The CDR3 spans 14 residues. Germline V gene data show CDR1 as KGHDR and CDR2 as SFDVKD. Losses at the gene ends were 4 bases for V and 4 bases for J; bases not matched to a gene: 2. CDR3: CATSDGTSGYEQYF. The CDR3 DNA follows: TGTGCCACCAGTGACGGGACTAGCGGTTACGAGCAGTACTTC.

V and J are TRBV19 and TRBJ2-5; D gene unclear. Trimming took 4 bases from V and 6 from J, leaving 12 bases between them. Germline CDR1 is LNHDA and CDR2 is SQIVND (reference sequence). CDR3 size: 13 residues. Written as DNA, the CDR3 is TGTGCCAGTAGTAACCCTGTCGAAAAGACCCAGTACTTC. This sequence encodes CASSNPVEKTQYF.

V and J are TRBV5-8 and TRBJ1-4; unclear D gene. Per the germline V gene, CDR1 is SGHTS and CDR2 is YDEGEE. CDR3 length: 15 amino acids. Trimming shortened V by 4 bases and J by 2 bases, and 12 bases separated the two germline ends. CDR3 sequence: CASSPREGTNEKLFF. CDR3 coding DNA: TGTGCCAGCAGCCCCCGGGAGGGCACTAATGAAAAACTGTTTTTT.

The CDR3 nucleotides are TGTGCCAGTAGTATCGCCGCATGGACAGCCGGAGCCTACGAGCAGTACTTC. Residues: CASSIAAWTAGAYEQYF. The V gene is TRBV19, the J gene TRBJ2-7; possibly TRBD1 for D (6 bases). Between the trimmed V and J ends, which lost 3 bases and 2 bases, there was a span of 20 bases. The CDR3 is 17 residues long. Germline V gene sequence: CDR1 LNHDA, CDR2 SQIVND (reference sequence).

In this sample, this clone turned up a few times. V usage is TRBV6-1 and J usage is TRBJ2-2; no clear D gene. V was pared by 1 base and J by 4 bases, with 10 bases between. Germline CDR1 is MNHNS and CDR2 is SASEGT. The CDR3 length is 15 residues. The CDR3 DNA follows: TGTGCCAGCAGTGAAGGGGTGGAAGTCACCGGGGAGCTGTTTTTT. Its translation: CASSEGVEVTGELFF.

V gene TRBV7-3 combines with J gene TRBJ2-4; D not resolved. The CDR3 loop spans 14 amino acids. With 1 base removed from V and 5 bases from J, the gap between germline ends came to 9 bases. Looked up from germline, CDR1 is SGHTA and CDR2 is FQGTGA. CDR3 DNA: TGTGCCAGCAGCTTAAAGGATAACCAAAACATTCAGTACTTC. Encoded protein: CASSLKDNQNIQYF.

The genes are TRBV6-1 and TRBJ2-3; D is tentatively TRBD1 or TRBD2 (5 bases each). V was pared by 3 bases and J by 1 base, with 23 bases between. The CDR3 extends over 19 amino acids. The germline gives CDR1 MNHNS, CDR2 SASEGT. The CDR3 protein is CASSDGTFISWMGTDTQYF. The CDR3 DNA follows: TGTGCCAGCAGTGACGGGACCTTCATTTCTTGGATGGGCACAGATACGCAGTATTTT.

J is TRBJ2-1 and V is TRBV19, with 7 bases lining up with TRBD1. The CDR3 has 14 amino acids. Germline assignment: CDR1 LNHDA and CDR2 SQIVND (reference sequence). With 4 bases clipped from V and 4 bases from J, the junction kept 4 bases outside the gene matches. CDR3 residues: CASSTGQKYNEQFF. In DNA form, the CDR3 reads TGTGCCAGTAGTACGGGACAGAAGTACAATGAGCAGTTCTTC.